These 8 T cell receptor beta chains were all obtained from the same sample, sequenced in a study of Ad26.COV2.S vaccination and SARS-CoV-2 variants (dated by TCRdb to about 2021). The treatment or condition label, read with the paper, signifies: over 15 received Ad26.COV2.S at low or high dose, single or two shots; 5 received placebo; per-sample allocation not given. Repertoires of vaccine and placebo recipients were sequenced from samples collected on day 63 after the first injection. The method behind the library was the immunoSEQ multiplex PCR assay. In its TCRdb copy, this immuneACCESS table keeps in-frame sequences only and misses some clones. Where compared with another copy, unresolved V genes explain less than half of these, and the others have no known cause. This sample holds over 400,000 clones; nearly 90% were observed only once. The leading ten clones occupy about 2.7% of the sample.

Specimen: peripheral blood, collected in a trial of Ad26.COV2.S vaccine versus placebo. The receptor set was obtained from a person between 18 and 59 years old who received the Ad26.COV2.S COVID-19 vaccine or a placebo.

V usage is TRBV7-3 and J usage is TRBJ1-2; possible D gene TRBD1, 5 bases. The germline gives CDR1 SGHTA, CDR2 FQGTGA. This CDR3 has 17 amino acids. V gave up 1 base and J gave up 2 bases, with 17 bases separating them. In DNA form, the CDR3 reads TGTGCCAGCAGCTTAATTGGACCGCCGGGGCAGAACTATGGCTACACCTTC. Encoded protein: CASSLIGPPGQNYGYTF.

The V call is TRBV7-6, the J call TRBJ2-7; TRBD1 aligns across 9 bases. The length of the CDR3 is 19 residues. V dropped 8 bases and J dropped 12; count of bases not matched to a gene: 32. Per germline, CDR1 SGHVS and CDR2 FNYEAQ. The CDR3, as DNA: TGTGCCAGCCCTCAAACTGCCGGGGACAGGGTAAAGGAGGGAGTTGTTCCGTACGTC. Protein: CASPQTAGDRVKEGVVPYV.

The chain links TRBV5-5 to TRBJ2-7; 11 nucleotides line up with TRBD1. The length of the CDR3 is 15 residues. Germline V CDR1 and CDR2: SGHKS, YYEKEE (reference sequence). V shed 2 bases, J shed 0 bases, and the junction held 1 base outside the gene matches. The CDR3 spells CASSFGTGGSYEQYV. The CDR3 bases are TGTGCCAGCAGCTTTGGGACAGGGGGCTCCTACGAGCAGTACGTC.

The chain has TRBV5-1 and TRBJ1-3, with D possibly being TRBD1 (5 bases). Deletions cut 4 bases from V and 4 bases from J, with 12 bases between. Germline-derived CDR1 and CDR2 are SGHRS and YFSETQ. The CDR3 contains 14 residues. The CDR3 DNA sequence: TGCGCCAGCAGCCCCGGGGGAATAGGAAACACCATATATTTT. This encodes CASSPGGIGNTIYF.

The chain recombines TRBV7-9 with TRBJ2-7; D is tentatively TRBD1 or TRBD2 (5 bases each). The CDR3 is 13 amino acids. V lost 5 bases and J 5 bases, leaving 13 bases between the germline ends. The germline gives CDR1 SEHNR, CDR2 FQNEAQ (reference sequence). CDR3 nucleotide sequence: TGTGCCAGCAGCCCCGGAGAGGGGCACGAGCAGTACTTC. This translates into CASSPGEGHEQYF. Full variable domain (outside the CDR3, taken from reference TRBV7-9 and TRBJ2-7): DTGVSQNPRHKITKRGQNVTFRCDPISEHNRLYWYRQTLGQGPEFLTYFQNEAQLEKSRLLSDRFSAERPKGSFSTLEIQRTEQGDSAMYLCASSPGEGHEQYFGPGTRLTVT.

The V and J genes are TRBV15 and TRBJ1-5; no clear D gene. This CDR3 spans 16 amino acids. V was clipped by 1 base and J by 0 bases, with 10 bases between them. Germline CDR1 reads LNHNV; CDR2 reads YYDKDF (reference sequence). CDR3 in amino acids: CATSRAAAHSNQPQHF. DNA of the CDR3: TGTGCCACCAGCAGAGCGGCAGCTCATAGCAATCAGCCCCAGCATTTT.

The table lists this clone with a count of one. The V call is TRBV28, the J call TRBJ1-4; 9 bases map to TRBD1. The CDR3 is made up of 15 amino acids. The germline V gene has CDR1 MDHEN and CDR2 SYDVKM. The trim removed 6 bases at V and 7 bases at J, leaving 9 bases unmatched. The CDR3, as DNA: TGTGCCAGCAGCTTCTCCTACAGGGGGCGTGAAAAACTGTTTTTT. This gives the protein CASSFSYRGREKLFF.

V gene TRBV5-1 combines with J gene TRBJ1-1; D remains ambiguous. Trimming pared 5 bases from V and 4 bases from J, leaving 18 bases between. Per germline, CDR1 SGHRS and CDR2 YFSETQ. The CDR3 is 15 residues long. The CDR3 DNA follows: TGCGCCAGCAGGCCGGCTCCCCGAGAAGGCACTGAAGCTTTCTTT. Amino acids: CASRPAPREGTEAFF.